The 10 T cell receptor beta chains below all came from one sample that was sequenced in a study of blood T cell repertoires in COVID-19. The repertoire was sequenced with immunoSEQ multiplex PCR; TCRdb's copy has only in-frame clones and lacks some. This sample has about 220,000 clones; roughly 84% occur once, and the top ten carry approximately 6.2%. Sequenced sample: PBMCs or T cells enriched from blood (not recorded which). The receptors derive from a woman aged 40 to 50 who had recovered from COVID-19.

The chain couples TRBV6-5 to TRBJ1-4; TRBD1 matches 7 bases. The junction had 6 bases not matched to a gene; V was cut back by 6 bases and J by 8 bases. In germline, CDR1 is MNHEY, CDR2 SVGAGI. This CDR3 region has 13 residues. CDR3 nucleotide sequence: TGTGCCAGCAGGTCAGGGGGATACGAAAAACTGTTTTTT. Amino acids: CASRSGGYEKLFF.

This chain uses TRBV12-5 with TRBJ1-1, with D possibly matching TRBD1 (5 bases). CDR3 length equals 15 residues. Per the germline V gene, CDR1 is LGHNT and CDR2 is FRNRAP. Trimming removed 1 base from V and 4 bases from J, with 13 bases in between. The CDR3 loop is CASGLEVGASTEAFF. The CDR3 nucleotides are TGTGCTAGTGGTTTGGAGGTAGGGGCGAGCACTGAAGCTTTCTTT.

Turning to this clone: An end of the junction does not agree with germline; a read error may underlie this. J is TRBJ1-5 and V is TRBV30; a possible D gene is TRBD1 (5 bases). The CDR3 runs 13 residues. The V gene's germline CDR1 is GTSNPN and CDR2 SVGIG (reference sequence). The CDR3 loop is CAWSSGENRPQHF. In nucleotides, the CDR3 is TGTGCCTGGAGTTCGGGGGAAAATCGGCCCCAGCATTTT.

CDR3 residues: CASSLGQWAYEQYV. CDR3 DNA: TGTGCCAGCAGTTTAGGACAGTGGGCCTACGAGCAGTACGTC. The chain employs TRBV6-6 and TRBJ2-7; a weak D match, TRBD1 (6 bases). V was shortened by 4 bases and J by 2 bases, with 12 bases between the two germline ends. CDR3 length: 14 amino acids. The germline CDR1 and CDR2 sequences are MNHNY and SVGAGI (reference sequence).

The gene calls are TRBV3-1 (or the pseudogene TRBV3-2) and TRBJ1-5; D is undetermined. CDR3 length: 15 amino acids. Germline values: CDR1 LGHDT, CDR2 YNNKEL (reference sequence). Trimming left V 8 bases short and J 0 bases short, with 14 bases between. The chain's CDR3 is CASALGSDSNQPQHF. The CDR3 region has the DNA TGTGCCAGCGCCCTAGGCTCCGATAGCAATCAGCCCCAGCATTTT.

This clone showed up just a few times. The sample holds other DNA sequences that translate to the same CDR3. The chain combines TRBV29-1 with TRBJ2-7, with TRBD2 identical over 10 bases. CDR3 length: 13 residues. CDR1 and CDR2 from the germline V gene are SQVTM and ANQGSEA. J lost 2 bases, V lost 4 bases, and 2 bases had no gene match. In DNA form, the CDR3 reads TGCAGCGTTGGACTAGCGGGTCCCTACGAGCAGTACTTC. It yields the protein CSVGLAGPYEQYF.

This sequence joins TRBV19 and TRBJ2-2; 7 nucleotides align to TRBD1. V trimming: 9 bases; J trimming: 6 bases; junction bases outside the gene matches: 7. This CDR3 spans 13 amino acids. Germline CDR1 LNHDA, CDR2 SQIVND (reference sequence). The CDR3 DNA reads as TGTGCCAGCTCCGGACAGGTAGCCGGGGAGCTGTTTTTT. It translates to CASSGQVAGELFF.

The CDR3 region is CASSRDRNEKLFF. CDR3 DNA: TGTGCCAGTAGTCGGGACAGGAATGAAAAACTGTTTTTT. The chain uses TRBV19 and TRBJ1-4, with 8 nucleotides matching TRBD1. The junction had 1 base not matched to a gene; V was cut back by 5 bases and J by 5 bases. The CDR3 is 13 residues long. Germline-derived CDR1 and CDR2 are LNHDA and SQIVND (reference sequence).

The J gene is TRBJ2-1, the V gene TRBV30; 7 bases line up with TRBD1. V trimming: 4 bases; J trimming: 15 bases; junction bases outside the gene matches: 18. This CDR3 contains 14 residues. The germline V gene has CDR1 GTSNPN and CDR2 SVGIG (reference sequence). CDR3 sequence reads: CAWTFSVTGAKAFF. CDR3 coding DNA: TGTGCCTGGACCTTCTCCGTTACAGGGGCCAAGGCGTTCTTC.

V and J are TRBV7-6 and TRBJ2-7; a weak D match, TRBD2 (7 bases). Germline V gives CDR1 SGHVS, CDR2 FNYEAQ. Between the trimmed V and J ends, which lost 7 bases and 6 bases, there was a span of 19 bases. This CDR3 contains 14 residues. The CDR3 sequence: CASTSRGGPSEQYF. In DNA, the CDR3 is TGTGCCAGCACCTCGAGGGGGGGACCGAGCGAGCAGTACTTC.